Below are 18 T cell receptor beta chains sequenced from a single sample in a study of blood T cells in healthy people across ages. The use of a sample-barcoded 5' primer and a J-beta primer mix characterized a second PCR of 7 to 11 cycles. MiXCR was run by TCRdb on the 5' RACE reads, yielding one entry per CDR3 protein. Seen here are about 1.5 million distinct CDR3 sequences, roughly 40% observed once, and the top ten hold 7% to 9.5%. Sequencing was carried out using blood. These receptors came from a woman aged 18 to 35 in good health.

This clonotype occurred many times. The chain is built from TRBV10-3 and TRBJ1-2; 8 positions agree with TRBD1. Germline CDR1 ENHRY, CDR2 SYGVKD. The CDR3 is 14 residues long. The junction had 8 bases not matched to a gene; V was cut back by 3 bases and J by 8 bases. The CDR3 DNA is TGTGCCATCAGTGACGTATCAGGGGGCGCGGGCTACACCTTC. It yields the protein CAISDVSGGAGYTF.

This clonotype occurred a few times. V is TRBV7-8 and J is TRBJ2-3; tentative D call: TRBD1 (5 bases). Trimming stripped 3 bases from V and 6 bases from J, with 16 bases between. Per germline, CDR1 SGHVS and CDR2 FQNEAQ. The CDR3 has 15 amino acids. The CDR3 reads CASSLAGRHGDTQYF. The CDR3 coding sequence is TGTGCCAGCAGCTTGGCAGGGCGGCACGGGGATACGCAGTATTTT.

Comments on this clonotype: Mismatch with germline at one junction end may stem from a read error. The rearrangement uses TRBV11-2 and TRBJ2-5; D unclear. The germline V gene encodes CDR1 SGHAT and CDR2 FQNNGV. This CDR3 contains 12 residues. CDR3 amino acids: CASSFAQVTQYF. The CDR3 bases are TGTGCCAGCAGCTTTGCGCAAGTGACCCAGTACTTC. Full variable domain (remainder filled in from reference TRBV11-2 and TRBJ2-5): EAGVAQSPRYKIIEKRQSVAFWCNPISGHATLYWYQQILGQGPKLLIQFQNNGVVDDSQLPKDRFSAERLKGVDSTLKIQPAKLEDSAVYLCASSFAQVTQYFGPGTRLLVL.

This clonotype was seen a few times. J is TRBJ2-3 and V is TRBV20-1; a possible D gene is TRBD1 (6 bases). V dropped 1 base and J dropped 3 bases, with 11 bases sitting between them. The CDR3 covers 14 residues. Germline CDR1 and CDR2: DFQATT and SNEGSKA (reference sequence). This CDR3 reads CSARVSGTTDTQYF. Written as DNA, the CDR3 is TGCAGTGCTAGAGTTTCCGGGACAACAGATACGCAGTATTTT.

The table lists this clonotype with a few counts. This chain links TRBV5-1 with TRBJ1-5, with D possibly TRBD1 on 6 matching bases. Between the trimmed V and J ends, which lost 4 bases and 6 bases, there was a span of 17 bases. CDR3 length: 15 amino acids. CDR1 is SGHRS and CDR2 is YFSETQ in the germline V gene. CDR3 region: CASSGPRGTGQPQHF. CDR3 DNA: TGCGCCAGCAGCGGACCTAGGGGGACCGGTCAGCCCCAGCATTTT.

The V call is TRBV28, the J call TRBJ2-5; TRBD1 is a possible D gene (5 bases). The germline CDR1 and CDR2 sequences are MDHEN and SYDVKM. The CDR3 has 12 amino acids. Trimming removed 2 bases from V and 13 bases from J, with 14 bases in between. The CDR3 nucleotides read TGTGCCAGCAGTTTAGCAGGGTTCGTCAGGTACTTC. It specifies CASSLAGFVRYF.

This clonotype appeared a few times. V and J are TRBV7-2 and TRBJ1-5; 9 bases match TRBD1. V was clipped by 6 bases and J by 1 base; unmatched bases: 4. This CDR3 has 15 amino acids. From germline, CDR1 is SGHTA and CDR2 FQGNSA. CDR3 protein: CASSEGQGSNQPQHF. In DNA, the CDR3 is TGTGCCAGCAGTGAAGGACAGGGGAGCAATCAGCCCCAGCATTTT.

This clonotype was seen only a few times. The genes are TRBV20-1 and TRBJ2-1; TRBD2 matches at 8 bases. This CDR3 spans 14 amino acids. Per the germline V gene, CDR1 is DFQATT and CDR2 is SNEGSKA (reference sequence). Losses at the gene ends were 1 base for V and 9 bases for J; bases not matched to a gene: 8. The CDR3 region has the DNA TGCAGTGCTAGAGCCACCGGGGGGGCTGGTGAGCAGTTCTTC. Amino acid sequence: CSARATGGAGEQFF.

This clonotype turned up a few times. The chain links TRBV6-2 or TRBV6-3 to TRBJ1-5; TRBD1 matches at 7 bases. V trimming: 1 base; J trimming: 2 bases; junction bases outside the gene matches: 2. Germline CDR1 reads MNHEY; CDR2 reads SVGEGT. CDR3 length: 15 residues. CDR3 amino acids: CASSYFGTGNQPQHF. CDR3 DNA: TGTGCCAGCAGTTACTTTGGGACAGGCAATCAGCCCCAGCATTTT.

This clonotype was detected only a few times. The chain has TRBV14 and TRBJ2-7, with 7 positions matching TRBD1. V dropped 0 bases and J dropped 3; count of bases not matched to a gene: 17. This CDR3 contains 19 residues. CDR1 and CDR2 (germline): SGHDN, FVKESK. The CDR3 nucleotides are TGTGCCAGCAGCCAAGATGATCTCCCAGACAGGGTAGGAAGCTACGAGCAGTACTTC. This sequence encodes CASSQDDLPDRVGSYEQYF. Complete variable domain (other parts from reference TRBV14 and TRBJ2-7): EAGVTQFPSHSVIEKGQTVTLRCDPISGHDNLYWYRRVMGKEIKFLLHFVKESKQDESGMPNNRFLAERTGGTYSTLKVQPAELEDSGVYFCASSQDDLPDRVGSYEQYFGPGTRLTVT.

Concerning this clonotype: Just one base apart from a much larger clone, this may be a read error. The chain carries TRBV4-1 and TRBJ2-1; TRBD2 might be the D (6 bases). The CDR3 has 15 residues. V was clipped by 1 base and J by 13 bases, with 20 bases between them. Looked up from germline, CDR1 is MGHRA and CDR2 is YSYEKL. CDR3 amino acids: CASSQASLAKETQFF. The DNA for the CDR3 is TGCGCCAGCAGCCAAGCAAGCCTAGCGAAAGAGACCCAGTTCTTC.

This clonotype was detected a few times. The DNA of the CDR3 is TGTGCCAGCAGTGAACGGAATCTAGCGGGATACAATGAGCAGTTCTTC. The encoded protein is CASSERNLAGYNEQFF. The chain uses TRBV2 and TRBJ2-1, with 9 bases matching TRBD2. Germline trimming cut 2 bases from V and 4 bases from J; bases unmatched to any gene: 6. The CDR3 contains 16 residues. Germline assignment: CDR1 SNHLY and CDR2 FYNNEI.

The chain employs TRBV15 and TRBJ2-1, with D perhaps TRBD1 or TRBD2 (7 bases each). The J call is uncertain, as TRBJ2-7 better fits the DNA end. CDR1 and CDR2 from the germline V gene are LNHNV and YYDKDF (reference sequence). This CDR3 region has 15 residues. The CDR3 nucleotides read TGTGCCACCAATTTGGGGAGGGGGCTCCACAATGAGCAGTACTTC. It is translated as CATNLGRGLHNEQYF.

This chain uses TRBV27 with TRBJ2-1, with D perhaps TRBD2 (6 bases). From germline, CDR1 is MNHEY and CDR2 SMNVEV (reference sequence). There are 15 residues in the CDR3. V was clipped by 8 bases and J by 4 bases, with 18 bases between them. CDR3 DNA sequence: TGTGCCAGCGGGCTCGGGCGGGGCCCTTACAATGAGCAGTTCTTC. Translated, it gives CASGLGRGPYNEQFF.

Only a few counts were recorded for this clonotype. V gene TRBV7-6 combines with J gene TRBJ2-5; 10 nucleotides agree with TRBD1. CDR3 length: 15 amino acids. The V gene's germline CDR1 is SGHVS and CDR2 FNYEAQ. The junction had 5 bases not matched to a gene; V was cut back by 4 bases and J by 3 bases. The DNA for the CDR3 is TGTGCCAGCAGCTATACCGGGACAGGGGAAGAGACCCAGTACTTC. The encoded protein is CASSYTGTGEETQYF.

The sample holds a few counts of this clonotype. The chain employs TRBV7-2 and TRBJ2-7, with 8 positions matching TRBD1. CDR1 is SGHTA, CDR2 FQGNSA, per germline. The CDR3 runs to 14 residues. With 5 bases clipped from V and 2 bases from J, the junction kept 5 bases outside the gene matches. The CDR3 DNA follows: TGTGCCAGCAGCCGCTCGGGACAGGCCTACGAGCAGTACTTC. Amino acids: CASSRSGQAYEQYF. Looking up the rest from reference TRBV7-2 and TRBJ2-7 gives the full variable domain: GAGVSQSPSNKVTEKGKDVELRCDPISGHTALYWYRQSLGQGLEFLIYFQGNSAPDKSGLPSDRFSAERTGGSVSTLTIQRTQQEDSAVYLCASSRSGQAYEQYFGPGTRLTVT.

The rearrangement joins TRBV28 to TRBJ1-1; D not certain. Between the trimmed V and J ends, which lost 3 bases and 3 bases, there was a span of 14 bases. Looked up from germline, CDR1 is MDHEN and CDR2 is SYDVKM. This CDR3 is 15 amino acids long. This CDR3 is CASSFALAGHTEAFF. The CDR3 nucleotides read TGTGCCAGCAGTTTCGCTCTGGCGGGTCACACTGAAGCTTTCTTT.

V gene TRBV12-3 or TRBV12-4 combines with J gene TRBJ1-5, with D tentatively TRBD1 (5 bases). Trimming left V 6 bases short and J 1 base short, with 13 bases between. The CDR3 loop spans 15 amino acids. CDR3 protein: CASSRDLLSNQPQHF. Written as DNA, the CDR3 is TGTGCCAGCAGCCGGGACCTCCTGAGCAATCAGCCCCAGCATTTT.